These 31 T cell receptor beta chains were sequenced from one sample in a study of human T cells and chemical hapten exposure. The time point: pre-sensitization, week 0. Treatment specified: therapeutic diphenylcyclopropenone sensitization with weekly scalp DPC. TCRdb ran MiXCR on the RACE reads and lists one entry per CDR3 protein. The table has around 350,000 distinct CDR3 sequences, 5.5% seen once; the top ten hold over 7%. Sequenced here: whole blood, sampled in connection with sensitization to the hapten diphenylcyclopropenone (DPC). These TCRs come from a woman younger than 35 with alopecia areata. Some clones in this sample may be carry-over from other donors' samples.

The chain is built from TRBV7-2 and TRBJ2-1; 8 positions agree with TRBD2. Germline V lookup: CDR1 SGHTA, CDR2 FQGNSA. There are 16 residues in the CDR3. Trimming cost V 4 bases and J 5 bases; bases outside gene matches: 10. The CDR3 spells CASSSSGGAGNNEQFF. The CDR3 DNA is TGTGCCAGCAGCTCGTCCGGGGGGGCCGGGAACAATGAGCAGTTCTTC. Looking up the rest from reference TRBV7-2 and TRBJ2-1 gives the full variable domain: GAGVSQSPSNKVTEKGKDVELRCDPISGHTALYWYRQSLGQGLEFLIYFQGNSAPDKSGLPSDRFSAERTGGSVSTLTIQRTQQEDSAVYLCASSSSGGAGNNEQFFGPGTRLTVL.

V usage is TRBV20-1 and J usage is TRBJ1-4; D possibly corresponds to TRBD1 (6 bases). The V end was cut by 5 bases, the J end by 3 bases, with 13 bases between. The CDR3 spans 14 residues. Germline V gives CDR1 DFQATT, CDR2 SNEGSKA (reference sequence). In nucleotides, the CDR3 is TGCAGTGCTGTAGACAGGACCGCTAATGAAAAACTGTTTTTT. This gives the protein CSAVDRTANEKLFF.

The CDR3 sequence is CASSSLNRYEQYF. The CDR3 nucleotides are TGTGCCAGCAGTTCTCTTAACCGTTACGAGCAGTACTTC. The V and J genes are TRBV28 and TRBJ2-7; D gene ambiguous. V lost 4 bases, J lost 4 bases, and 11 bases lay in between. The CDR3 sequence is 13 residues long. Germline assignment: CDR1 MDHEN and CDR2 SYDVKM.

This clonotype has just a few counts. The genes are TRBV20-1 and TRBJ1-1; no firm D call. V was trimmed by 6 bases and J by 1 base, leaving 9 bases between them. Per germline, CDR1 DFQATT and CDR2 SNEGSKA (reference sequence). This CDR3 comprises 12 residues. This CDR3 is CSAKRQNTEAFF. In nucleotides, the CDR3 is TGCAGTGCAAAGAGGCAGAACACTGAAGCTTTCTTT.

This clonotype was seen at least ten times. The V and J genes are TRBV7-3 and TRBJ2-1; no clear D gene. V gave up 5 bases and J gave up 7 bases, with 15 bases separating them. The CDR3 has 14 amino acids. CDR1 SGHTA and CDR2 FQGTGA come from the germline V gene. CDR3 sequence reads: CASSPWALGNEQFF. The CDR3 bases are TGTGCCAGCAGCCCCTGGGCCCTTGGGAATGAGCAGTTCTTC.

This clonotype occurred many times. V is TRBV7-3 and J is TRBJ2-6; D remains unclear. This CDR3 has 14 amino acids. Germline assignment: CDR1 SGHTA and CDR2 FQGTGA. Deletions cut 5 bases from V and 4 bases from J, with 9 bases between. The CDR3 bases are TGTGCCAGCAGCCCAGCCGGGGGGGCCAACGTCCTGACTTTC. It translates to CASSPAGGANVLTF. Looking up the rest from reference TRBV7-3 and TRBJ2-6 gives the full variable domain: GAGVSQTPSNKVTEKGKYVELRCDPISGHTALYWYRQSLGQGPEFLIYFQGTGAADDSGLPNDRFFAVRPEGSVSTLKIQRTERGDSAVYLCASSPAGGANVLTFGAGSRLTVL.

This clonotype appeared a few times. This sequence joins TRBV3-1 and TRBJ1-5; D might be TRBD1 (5 bases). The CDR3 consists of 16 residues. The germline CDR1 and CDR2 sequences are LGHDT and YNNKEL (reference sequence). The germline V and J ends were trimmed by 5 bases and 3 bases, with 17 bases remaining between them. The chain's CDR3 is CASSESQGGVNQPQHF. In nucleotides, the CDR3 is TGTGCCAGCAGCGAATCTCAGGGAGGGGTCAATCAGCCCCAGCATTTT.

Worth noting for this clonotype: One junction end disagrees with the germline gene, perhaps due to a read error. The V call is TRBV14, the J call TRBJ2-2; D perhaps matches TRBD1 (6 bases). CDR1 SGHDN and CDR2 FVKESK come from the germline V gene. CDR3 size: 17 residues. The CDR3, as DNA: TGTGTCAGCAGCCAAGACAGGATTAGCTCGGACACCGGGGAGCTGTTTTTT. Protein product: CVSSQDRISSDTGELFF.

This clonotype was found many times. J is TRBJ2-1 and V is TRBV6-5; perhaps TRBD1 as D (6 bases). The ends were cut back, 8 bases at V and 6 bases at J, with 8 bases in the middle. The CDR3 runs 11 residues. The germline gives CDR1 MNHEY, CDR2 SVGAGI. The CDR3 is CASSTGNEQFF. The CDR3 DNA sequence: TGTGCCAGCTCGACAGGCAATGAGCAGTTCTTC.

This clonotype showed up many times. V and J are TRBV19 and TRBJ1-2; no firm D call. The CDR3 is 14 residues long. Germline V lookup: CDR1 LNHDA, CDR2 SQIVND (reference sequence). Trimming left V 3 bases short and J 8 bases short, with 16 bases between. CDR3 sequence reads: CASSIRVPGRGYTF. The CDR3 coding sequence is TGTGCCAGTAGTATCCGAGTACCCGGGCGGGGCTACACCTTC.

The table lists this clonotype with a few counts. This chain connects TRBV6-5 to TRBJ1-2; the match to TRBD1 covers 7 bases. The length of the CDR3 is 16 residues. V was clipped by 4 bases and J by 1 base; unmatched bases: 9. In germline, CDR1 is MNHEY, CDR2 SVGAGI. The CDR3 coding sequence is TGTGCCAGCAGTTTATCGACAGGGCTGGATAACTATGGCTACACCTTC. As protein: CASSLSTGLDNYGYTF.

The chain recombines TRBV6-5 with TRBJ2-2; no clear D gene. Trimming took off 6 bases at V and 1 base at J, with 9 bases between the two ends. The CDR3 loop spans 14 amino acids. Looked up from germline, CDR1 is MNHEY and CDR2 is SVGAGI. The CDR3 here is CASSRSGNTGELFF. CDR3 coding DNA: TGTGCCAGCAGCCGTTCAGGGAACACCGGGGAGCTGTTTTTT.

Concerning this clonotype: A read error may be the cause here, since a much bigger clone is one base away. The CDR3 nucleotides are TGCAGCAGTCGGGCAGGGAGCACAGATACGCAGTATTTT. Translated, it gives CSSRAGSTDTQYF. This chain links TRBV29-1 with TRBJ2-3; the D gene is possibly TRBD1 (5 bases). Trimming stripped 8 bases from V and 0 bases from J, with 12 bases between. Germline-derived CDR1 and CDR2 are SQVTM and ANQGSEA. The CDR3 runs to 13 residues.

The sample holds a few counts of this clonotype. The chain combines TRBV4-3 with TRBJ2-3; D uncertain. Germline lookup yields CDR1 LGHNA and CDR2 YSLEER. Trimming cost V 0 bases and J 6 bases, with 7 bases left between them. CDR3 length: 13 residues. CDR3 coding DNA: TGCGCCAGCAGCCAAGACGAGGATGATACGCAGTATTTT. Translation: CASSQDEDDTQYF.

This clonotype was seen more than once but under ten times. The chain links TRBV28 to TRBJ2-3; D unclear. This CDR3 is 14 amino acids long. CDR1 MDHEN and CDR2 SYDVKM come from the germline V gene. Trimming removed 11 bases from V and 3 bases from J, with 18 bases in between. In nucleotides, the CDR3 is TGTGCCCTGGGGTCGTCGGGTAAAACAGATACGCAGTATTTT. Amino acid sequence: CALGSSGKTDTQYF.

V is TRBV4-1 and J is TRBJ2-3; 9 nucleotides agree with TRBD1. The CDR3 has 13 amino acids. V dropped 6 bases and J dropped 5; count of bases not matched to a gene: 3. Germline assignment: CDR1 MGHRA and CDR2 YSYEKL. CDR3 in amino acids: CASRGQGIDTQYF. For the CDR3, the DNA is TGCGCCAGCAGGGGACAGGGAATAGATACGCAGTATTTT.

This clonotype has a handful of counts. The V call is TRBV20-1, the J call TRBJ2-1, with D perhaps TRBD2 (6 bases). The CDR3 runs 14 residues. V was shortened by 4 bases and J by 0 bases, with 10 bases between the two germline ends. Germline V lookup: CDR1 DFQATT, CDR2 SNEGSKA (reference sequence). The CDR3 spells CSAKEGSSYNEQFF. CDR3 DNA: TGCAGTGCTAAGGAGGGAAGCTCCTACAATGAGCAGTTCTTC.

This clonotype has more than one count but fewer than ten. The J gene is TRBJ2-6, the V gene TRBV20-1; D is uncertain. Germline V gives CDR1 DFQATT, CDR2 SNEGSKA (reference sequence). The CDR3 totals 14 residues. V lost 5 bases and J lost 0, with 8 bases in between. The chain's CDR3 is CSAGQPSGANVLTF. The CDR3 bases are TGCAGTGCTGGGCAACCCTCTGGGGCCAACGTCCTGACTTTC.

Many counts were recorded for this clonotype. The gene calls are TRBV20-1 and TRBJ2-7; D not certain. Looked up from germline, CDR1 is DFQATT and CDR2 is SNEGSKA (reference sequence). V was clipped by 2 bases and J by 0 bases, with 14 bases between them. The CDR3 length is 15 residues. CDR3 nucleotide sequence: TGCAGTGCTAGATTGTCGTGGTCCAGCTCCTACGAGCAGTACTTC. This gives the protein CSARLSWSSSYEQYF.

This clonotype came up a few times. The chain recombines TRBV7-8 with TRBJ1-1; D unresolved. V lost 4 bases and J lost 2, with 8 bases in between. The CDR3 is 13 amino acids. Germline V lookup: CDR1 SGHVS, CDR2 FQNEAQ. CDR3 amino acids: CASSSRPNTEAFF. As DNA, the CDR3 is TGTGCCAGCAGCTCCCGACCAAACACTGAAGCTTTCTTT.

This clonotype was detected only once. V is TRBV19 and J is TRBJ1-5; no clear D. The V end was cut by 3 bases, the J end by 7 bases, with 7 bases between. Germline CDR1 is LNHDA and CDR2 is SQIVND (reference sequence). This CDR3 contains 12 residues. The CDR3 nucleotides are TGTGCCAGTAGTATCCCGGAACAGCCCCAGCATTTT. Its translation is CASSIPEQPQHF.

This clonotype was counted only a few times. The chain carries TRBV12-3 or TRBV12-4 and TRBJ1-4, with a weak D call TRBD1 (6 bases). The CDR3 contains 15 residues. Trimming removed 7 bases from V and 7 bases from J, with 19 bases in between. CDR3 protein: CASTPHGGGGEKLFF. The DNA of the CDR3 is TGTGCCAGCACTCCTCATGGGGGCGGAGGTGAAAAACTGTTTTTT.

This clonotype has just a few counts. The genes are TRBV11-2 and TRBJ2-5; D is perhaps TRBD2 (6 bases). The CDR3 loop spans 15 amino acids. V was pared by 2 bases and J by 3 bases, with 13 bases between. Germline lookup yields CDR1 SGHAT and CDR2 FQNNGV. The CDR3 region has the DNA TGTGCCAGCAGCTTAAAGTGGGGGGAAAAAGAGACCCAGTACTTC. It translates to CASSLKWGEKETQYF.

The table lists this clonotype with a few counts. The CDR3 coding sequence is TGTGCCAGCAGTTACGATGGTCATGAGCAGTTCTTC. Translating gives CASSYDGHEQFF. The V call is TRBV6-2 or TRBV6-3, the J call TRBJ2-1, with D unresolved. V was cut by 2 bases and J by 8 bases, with 7 bases left in between. This CDR3 has 12 amino acids. The germline V gene has CDR1 MNHEY and CDR2 SVGEGT.

This clonotype was counted ten times or more. The chain joins TRBV9 to TRBJ1-6; D unclear. There are 16 residues in the CDR3. Germline CDR1 and CDR2: SGDLS and YYNGEE. The V gene lost 4 bases and the J gene lost 0 bases, with 11 bases spanning the gap. CDR3: CASSSTGSSYNSPLHF. The CDR3 DNA is TGTGCCAGCAGCTCAACGGGGAGCTCCTATAATTCACCCCTCCACTTT.

This clonotype was counted ten times or more. The J gene is TRBJ2-3, the V gene TRBV2; no definite D call. V was trimmed by 1 base and J by 2 bases, leaving 10 bases between them. The CDR3 sequence is 15 residues long. The germline CDR1 and CDR2 sequences are SNHLY and FYNNEI. As DNA, the CDR3 is TGTGCCAGCAGTGAAGATAGGCAGCTCACAGATACGCAGTATTTT. Amino acids: CASSEDRQLTDTQYF.

This clonotype was seen at least ten times. This chain uses TRBV6-4 with TRBJ2-7; D may correspond to TRBD1 or TRBD2 (5 bases each). CDR3 length: 14 residues. V was pared by 6 bases and J by 6 bases, with 18 bases between. Germline-derived CDR1 and CDR2 are MRHNA and SNTAGT. CDR3 in DNA: TGTGCCAGCAGCCCCGGGACCACCTCTGGCGAGCAGTACTTC. Translated, it gives CASSPGTTSGEQYF.

This chain connects TRBV7-2 to TRBJ1-6; TRBD1 might be the D (6 bases). Germline V gene lookup returns CDR1 SGHTA and CDR2 FQGNSA. V was trimmed by 1 base and J by 11 bases, leaving 12 bases between them. The CDR3 has 14 residues. CDR3 sequence reads: CASSLVRGGAPLHF. The CDR3 bases are TGTGCCAGCAGCTTAGTTCGAGGGGGGGCACCCCTCCACTTT.

A few counts support this clonotype. The chain links TRBV28 to TRBJ1-6; maybe TRBD1 (5 bases). The germline V and J ends were trimmed by 6 bases and 7 bases, with 16 bases remaining between them. CDR1 MDHEN and CDR2 SYDVKM come from the germline V gene. CDR3 size: 15 residues. The CDR3 sequence is CASSPIGAPNSPLHF. The CDR3 nucleotides are TGTGCCAGCAGCCCCATTGGGGCCCCCAATTCACCCCTCCACTTT.

This chain uses TRBV12-3 or TRBV12-4 with TRBJ2-5, with TRBD2 matching over 7 bases. The CDR3 length is 17 residues. V lost 8 bases to trimming and J lost 1 base; unmatched junction nucleotides: 16. The CDR3 protein is CASPFLLARGSQETQYF. The DNA for the CDR3 is TGTGCCAGCCCTTTTTTACTAGCGCGGGGAAGCCAAGAGACCCAGTACTTC.

The sample holds many counts of this clonotype. The chain has TRBV9 and TRBJ2-7; 7 bases align to TRBD1. The CDR3 length is 15 residues. Trimming removed 1 base from V and 3 bases from J; junction bases left unmatched: 7. Germline assignment: CDR1 SGDLS and CDR2 YYNGEE. CDR3 amino acids: CASSVSQGTSYEQYF. CDR3 in DNA: TGTGCCAGCAGCGTATCACAGGGGACCAGCTACGAGCAGTACTTC.